This entry lists 21 T cell receptor beta chains sequenced from one sample in a study of post-analysis software for immune sequencing data. Unique molecular identifiers were built into the TCR beta cDNA libraries. Each CDR3 protein is one row after TCRdb ran MiXCR on the PCR reads. Counted here are around 150,000 distinct CDR3 sequences, approximately 35% occurring once; the ten biggest clones make up under 30%. This material consisted of blood, taken after autologous hematopoietic stem cell transplantation. These receptors all come from a girl aged 5-17 years with multiple sclerosis.

This clonotype showed up just once. This may arise from a read error, as a much more abundant clone is one base away. V usage is TRBV5-4 and J usage is TRBJ1-2, with 10 bases aligning to TRBD1. The CDR3 has 15 residues. CDR1 SGHNT and CDR2 YYREEE come from the germline V gene (reference sequence). The CDR3 protein is CVSSSTGGAAYGYTF. As DNA, the CDR3 is TGTGTCAGCAGCTCGACAGGGGGCGCAGCTTATGGCTACACCTTC.

Comments on this clonotype: This may stem from a read error, because a much larger clone lies one nucleotide away. The chain combines TRBV28 with TRBJ2-6, with 8 bases lining up with TRBD1. Germline V gene data show CDR1 as MDHEN and CDR2 as SYDVKM. The CDR3 has 15 amino acids. The trim removed 6 bases at V and 2 bases at J, leaving 3 bases unmatched. The CDR3 nucleotides read TGTGCCAGCAGCTTACAGGGGGCTGGGGCCAACGTCCTGACTTTC. Amino acid sequence: CASSLQGAGANVLTF. The variable domain in full, completed from reference TRBV28 and TRBJ2-6, reads DVKVTQSSRYLVKRTGEKVFLECVQDMDHENMFWYRQDPGLGLRLIYFSYDVKMKEKGDIPEGYSVSREKKERFSLILESASTNQTSMYLCASSLQGAGANVLTFGAGSRLTVL.

At least ten counts were recorded for this clonotype. The CDR3 sequence is CASSSDWLSYEQYF. CDR3 nucleotides: TGCGCCAGCAGCTCGGACTGGCTTTCCTACGAGCAGTACTTC. The rearrangement joins TRBV5-1 to TRBJ2-7; TRBD2 is a possible D gene (5 bases). Trimming took 3 bases from V and 1 from J, leaving 11 bases between them. The germline V gene has CDR1 SGHRS and CDR2 YFSETQ. The CDR3 extends over 14 amino acids.

The chain couples TRBV5-1 to TRBJ1-1; D unclear. The germline V gene has CDR1 SGHRS and CDR2 YFSETQ. The ends were cut back, 6 bases at V and 4 bases at J, with 7 bases in the middle. This CDR3 comprises 11 residues. CDR3: CASTLGTEAFF. CDR3 nucleotide sequence: TGCGCCAGCACCCTGGGCACTGAAGCTTTCTTT. The full variable domain, with the rest looked up from reference TRBV5-1 and TRBJ1-1, is KAGVTQTPRYLIKTRGQQVTLSCSPISGHRSVSWYQQTPGQGLQFLFEYFSETQRNKGNFPGRFSGRQFSNSRSEMNVSTLELGDSALYLCASTLGTEAFFGQGTRLTVV.

This chain connects TRBV12-3 or TRBV12-4 to TRBJ2-4; 7 bases agree with TRBD1. The CDR3 is 15 amino acids. V was clipped by 5 bases and J by 4 bases; unmatched bases: 8. The CDR3, as DNA: TGTGCCAGCAGTCGTACTGGGACAGTAAAAAACATTCAGTACTTC. As protein: CASSRTGTVKNIQYF.

V gene TRBV28 combines with J gene TRBJ1-2; D gene uncertain. Germline CDR1 is MDHEN and CDR2 is SYDVKM. V was trimmed by 3 bases and J by 8 bases, leaving 19 bases between them. The CDR3 sequence is 15 residues long. The DNA of the CDR3 is TGTGCCAGCAGTTTGGTGGTTCTCTGGGGTAGCGGCTACACCTTC. Protein product: CASSLVVLWGSGYTF.

V is TRBV20-1 and J is TRBJ2-4; maybe TRBD2 (5 bases). The assigned J gene may be wrong: the sequence end matches TRBJ2-7 better. Germline-derived CDR1 and CDR2 are DFQATT and SNEGSKA (reference sequence). The CDR3 extends over 16 amino acids. The CDR3 spells CSPEPPSGIRPREQYF. The CDR3 DNA sequence: TGCAGTCCCGAACCCCCGTCCGGGATCCGGCCGCGCGAGCAGTACTTC.

In regard to this clonotype: It may be a read error: a sequence one base away is much more abundant. This sequence joins TRBV20-1 and TRBJ2-1, with D possibly being TRBD2 (6 bases). Germline lookup yields CDR1 DFQATT and CDR2 SNEGSKA (reference sequence). The CDR3 has 16 residues. The CDR3 DNA reads as TGCAGTGCTAGAGATGCGGGGCAGGTGTTTTACAATGAGCGGTTCTTC. Its translation is CSARDAGQVFYNERFF.

This clonotype was counted a few times. The chain uses TRBV28 and TRBJ1-5, with 7 positions matching TRBD1. The V gene end was trimmed by 6 bases and the J gene end by 0 bases; junction bases not matched to a gene: 5. The CDR3 contains 15 residues. Germline CDR1 MDHEN, CDR2 SYDVKM. This chain's CDR3 is CASRVQGSSNQPQHF. DNA for the CDR3: TGTGCCAGCAGAGTACAGGGGTCTAGCAATCAGCCCCAGCATTTT.

V and J are TRBV5-1 and TRBJ2-1; D is possibly TRBD2 (6 bases). Germline lookup yields CDR1 SGHRS and CDR2 YFSETQ. The CDR3 runs 16 residues. V dropped 5 bases and J dropped 0 bases, with 15 bases sitting between them. CDR3 sequence (DNA): TGCGCCAGCAGTTATAGCGGATCCAGCTCCTACAATGAGCAGTTCTTC. Translated, it gives CASSYSGSSSYNEQFF.

This chain links TRBV9 with TRBJ2-5, with 9 bases matching TRBD1. There are 15 residues in the CDR3. The junction had 8 bases not matched to a gene; V was cut back by 4 bases and J by 4 bases. The germline gives CDR1 SGDLS, CDR2 YYNGEE. The CDR3 sequence: CASSTTGTGLETQYF. In DNA form, the CDR3 reads TGTGCCAGCAGCACCACCGGGACAGGGTTAGAGACCCAGTACTTC. The full variable domain, with the rest looked up from reference TRBV9 and TRBJ2-5, is DSGVTQTPKHLITATGQRVTLRCSPRSGDLSVYWYQQSLDQGLQFLIQYYNGEERAKGNILERFSAQQFPDLHSELNLSSLELGDSALYFCASSTTGTGLETQYFGPGTRLLVL.

This clonotype was seen a few times. The V and J genes are TRBV5-1 and TRBJ2-2; 7 bases align to TRBD1. Germline V gene sequence: CDR1 SGHRS, CDR2 YFSETQ. With V trimmed by 0 bases and J by 0 bases, 5 bases remained unmatched. This CDR3 has 17 amino acids. CDR3 residues: CASSLDLGGANTGELFF. The CDR3 coding sequence is TGCGCCAGCAGCTTGGATCTAGGGGGCGCGAACACCGGGGAGCTGTTTTTT.

This clonotype was seen only a few times. A read error may be the cause here, since a much bigger clone is one base away. The rearrangement links TRBV12-3 or TRBV12-4 to TRBJ2-4, with D possibly called TRBD1 or TRBD2 (5 bases each). The J call may be wrong; the DNA end is better matched by TRBJ2-7. The CDR3 totals 13 residues. The CDR3 protein is CAGSPDWDREQYF. Written as DNA, the CDR3 is TGTGCCGGCAGTCCGGACTGGGACCGCGAGCAGTACTTC.

The rearrangement links TRBV7-8 to TRBJ1-5; TRBD1 matches 9 bases. Germline assignment: CDR1 SGHVS and CDR2 FQNEAQ. The trim removed 5 bases at V and 4 bases at J, leaving 3 bases unmatched. CDR3 length: 14 amino acids. CDR3 sequence (DNA): TGTGCCAGCAGCCTACAGGGGGCGAATCAGCCCCAGCATTTT. It encodes CASSLQGANQPQHF.

The chain couples TRBV5-1 to TRBJ2-5; TRBD2 agrees at 9 bases. The J call may be incorrect, as the DNA end agrees better with TRBJ2-1. CDR1 and CDR2 (germline): SGHRS, YFSETQ. The CDR3 is made up of 15 amino acids. The CDR3 nucleotides are TGCGCCAGCAGCTGGGGACTAGCCACACAAGAGACCCAGTTCTTC. It specifies CASSWGLATQETQFF.

This clonotype showed up just a few times. This chain connects TRBV7-9 to TRBJ2-7; D is unclear. Germline V gene data show CDR1 as SEHNR and CDR2 as FQNEAQ (reference sequence). The CDR3 loop spans 12 amino acids. Trimming cost V 3 bases and J 6 bases, with 9 bases left between them. In DNA form, the CDR3 reads TGTGCCAGCAGCTTTCGGGCCGGCGAGCAGTACTTC. This translates into CASSFRAGEQYF.

At least ten counts were recorded for this clonotype. The chain employs TRBV15 and TRBJ2-5, with TRBD2 matching 13 bases. CDR1 and CDR2 from the germline V gene are LNHNV and YYDKDF (reference sequence). V was pared by 2 bases and J by 5 bases, with 2 bases of the junction left unmatched. CDR3 length: 15 amino acids. In DNA, the CDR3 is TGTGCCACCAGCAGACAGACTAGCGGGAGGGAGACCCAGTACTTC. This encodes CATSRQTSGRETQYF. Together with reference TRBV15 and TRBJ2-5, the CDR3 gives the full variable domain: DAMVIQNPRYQVTQFGKPVTLSCSQTLNHNVMYWYQQKSSQAPKLLFHYYDKDFNNEADTPDNFQSRRPNTSFCFLDIRSPGLGDTAMYLCATSRQTSGRETQYFGPGTRLLVL.

The chain is built from TRBV13 and TRBJ2-2; TRBD1 aligns across 8 bases. CDR3 length: 17 amino acids. Germline assignment: CDR1 PRHDT and CDR2 FYEKMQ (reference sequence). V lost 2 bases and J lost 0; bases outside the gene matches: 5. CDR3: CASSLSDRGSNTGELFF. Written as DNA, the CDR3 is TGTGCCAGCAGCTTATCCGACAGGGGCTCGAACACCGGGGAGCTGTTTTTT.

The chain uses TRBV20-1 and TRBJ2-7; tentative D call: TRBD1 (6 bases). V shed 6 bases and J shed 2 bases, with 17 bases lying between them. Germline CDR1 and CDR2: DFQATT and SNEGSKA (reference sequence). CDR3 length: 14 amino acids. The CDR3 DNA reads as TGCAGTGCGGGGGCGAGCGATAATACCTACGAGCAGTACTTC. Translating it yields CSAGASDNTYEQYF.

The chain combines TRBV29-1 with TRBJ2-4; the D is unclear. V was shortened by 7 bases and J by 13 bases, with 14 bases between the two germline ends. Looked up from germline, CDR1 is SQVTM and CDR2 is ANQGSEA. CDR3 length equals 10 residues. CDR3 bases: TGCAGCGCTTCAGTGGGTGAGCAGTACTTC. Its translation: CSASVGEQYF.

This clonotype was seen ten or more times. V gene TRBV29-1 combines with J gene TRBJ2-7; 9 bases are shared with TRBD1. Germline CDR1 and CDR2: SQVTM and ANQGSEA. V was clipped by 4 bases and J by 2 bases; unmatched bases: 3. The CDR3 runs to 13 residues. CDR3 loop: CSVVRTGAYEQYF. The CDR3 DNA follows: TGCAGCGTTGTCCGGACAGGGGCCTACGAGCAGTACTTC.